The 9 T cell receptor beta chains given below trace back to one sample, sequenced in a study of cytomegalovirus exposure and HLA in healthy donors. Vbeta (60) and Jbeta (13) primers were used in the PCR. Produced via immunoSEQ multiplex PCR; TCRdb's table is partial and in-frame only. The sample lists 160,000 or so clones, about three quarters occurring once. The sequencing sample was made of PBMCs. The receptors originated from a woman younger than 45 in good health and CMV-seronegative.

The chain carries TRBV2 and TRBJ2-5, with D perhaps matching TRBD2 (6 bases). V lost 5 bases, J lost 6 bases, and 16 bases lay in between. Germline V gene sequence: CDR1 SNHLY, CDR2 FYNNEI. This CDR3 spans 14 amino acids. This CDR3 is CASSPGSGVQTQYF. The CDR3 DNA is TGTGCCAGCAGTCCCGGATCGGGGGTACAGACCCAGTACTTC.

This clone occurred a few times. The rearrangement joins TRBV28 to TRBJ1-5; D perhaps matches TRBD1 (5 bases). The germline V gene encodes CDR1 MDHEN and CDR2 SYDVKM. Trimming removed 2 bases from V and 4 bases from J, with 9 bases in between. The CDR3 consists of 14 residues. The CDR3: CASSLRGSNQPQHF. CDR3 in DNA: TGTGCCAGCAGTTTAAGGGGTAGTAATCAGCCCCAGCATTTT.

The chain recombines TRBV7-9 with TRBJ1-2; no reliable D call. This CDR3 region has 13 residues. Between the trimmed V and J ends, which lost 0 bases and 3 bases, there was a span of 5 bases. Germline loops: CDR1 SEHNR, CDR2 FQNEAQ (reference sequence). CDR3 protein: CASSLALDYGYTF. The CDR3 DNA is TGTGCCAGCAGCTTAGCGCTAGACTATGGCTACACCTTC.

Regarding this clone: Sequence at one end of the junction differs from germline and may be a read error. This chain connects TRBV7-7 to TRBJ2-5; no reliable D call. The CDR3 covers 14 residues. Germline values: CDR1 SSHAT, CDR2 FNYEAQ (reference sequence). The CDR3 coding sequence is TGTGCTAGCAGCAGCACCCCAGGCCAAGAGACCCAGTACTTC. Its translation: CASSSTPGQETQYF.

V usage is TRBV7-3 and J usage is TRBJ2-1; D is possibly TRBD2 (5 bases). CDR1 is SGHTA and CDR2 is FQGTGA in the germline V gene. Trimming cost V 4 bases and J 1 base, with 17 bases left between them. The CDR3 loop spans 17 amino acids. The CDR3 DNA follows: TGTGCCAGCAGCTCCTCCGAATCCCGGGATTCCTACAATGAGCAGTTCTTC. The encoded protein is CASSSSESRDSYNEQFF.

The rearrangement uses TRBV29-1 and TRBJ2-3; the match to TRBD2 covers 10 bases. The CDR3 is made up of 16 amino acids. The germline V gene has CDR1 SQVTM and CDR2 ANQGSEA. Trimming at V came to 0 bases and at J to 6 bases, leaving 9 bases not matched to a gene. The CDR3 region has the DNA TGCAGCGTTGAAGAATGGCTAGCGGGAGCAGGTGATACGCAGTATTTT. Translating gives CSVEEWLAGAGDTQYF.

This chain joins TRBV10-3 and TRBJ1-2, with D uncertain. The CDR3 is 14 residues long. Looked up from germline, CDR1 is ENHRY and CDR2 is SYGVKD. Trimming removed 3 bases at V and 13 bases at J, with 21 bases between. The CDR3 protein is CAISESSPPGRRTF. The CDR3 DNA reads as TGTGCCATCAGTGAATCCAGCCCCCCAGGTCGGCGCACCTTC.

The gene calls are TRBV4-3 and TRBJ2-1; the match to TRBD2 covers 8 bases. CDR1 is LGHNA, CDR2 YSLEER, per germline. With V trimmed by 1 base and J by 4 bases, 3 bases remained unmatched. The length of the CDR3 is 15 residues. The DNA for the CDR3 is TGCGCCAGCAGCCAAGGGACTAGCTTTTACAATGAGCAGTTCTTC. Translated: CASSQGTSFYNEQFF.

V is TRBV9 and J is TRBJ2-3; D remains unclear. V was cut by 0 bases and J by 1 base, with 9 bases left in between. Germline V gene sequence: CDR1 SGDLS, CDR2 YYNGEE. The CDR3 length is 15 residues. For the CDR3, the DNA is TGTGCCAGCAGCGTAGTTTCGGGTCGCACAGATACGCAGTATTTT. Residues: CASSVVSGRTDTQYF.